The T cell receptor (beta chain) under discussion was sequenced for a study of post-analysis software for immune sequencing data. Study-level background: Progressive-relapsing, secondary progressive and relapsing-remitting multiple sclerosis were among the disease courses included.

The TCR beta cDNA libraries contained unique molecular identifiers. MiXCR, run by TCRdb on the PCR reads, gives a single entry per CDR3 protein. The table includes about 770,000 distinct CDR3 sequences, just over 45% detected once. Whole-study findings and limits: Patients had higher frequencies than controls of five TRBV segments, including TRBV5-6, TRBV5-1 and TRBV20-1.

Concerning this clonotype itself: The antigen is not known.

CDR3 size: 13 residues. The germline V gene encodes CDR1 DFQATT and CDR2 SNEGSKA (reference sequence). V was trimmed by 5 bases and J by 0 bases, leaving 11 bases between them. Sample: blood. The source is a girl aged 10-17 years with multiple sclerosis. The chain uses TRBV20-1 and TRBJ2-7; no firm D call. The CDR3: CSAGTLISYEQYF. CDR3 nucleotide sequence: TGCAGTGCTGGTACCTTAATCTCCTACGAGCAGTACTTC.